This is a list of T cell receptor beta chains from one sample in a study of shared clonotypes between healthy human individuals. Here immunoSEQ multiplex PCR was the method, and the copy in TCRdb shows in-frame clones only, minus some. The table shows around 600,000 clones, with less than 98% occurring only once. The sample comprised naive CD4+ T cells sorted from blood. These receptors all stem from a woman aged 25 to 39 in good health. The CDR3 runs from the conserved cysteine through the conserved F or W. The order of the fields is CDR3 DNA, CDR3 protein, CDR3 length, J gene, D gene, clone size, V gene. The D gene is left open where the match is weak. Rows give clone size only sometimes, using once, few, many, or a class for an expanded clone.

cdr3_nt: TGCGCCAGCAGCCAAGATCCAGCGGGAGTGCGTGAGCAGTACTTC; cdr3_aa: CASSQDPAGVREQYF; cdr3_length: 15; j_call: TRBJ2-7; d_call: TRBD2; clone_size: -; v_call: TRBV4-1
cdr3_nt: TGTGCCAGCCTTGCGGGGGTAGGTGAGCAGTTCTTC; cdr3_aa: CASLAGVGEQFF; cdr3_length: 12; j_call: TRBJ2-1; d_call: TRBD2; clone_size: -; v_call: TRBV11-2
cdr3_nt: TGTGCCAGCTCACTCCGTCGAGGGGGCTATGGCTACACCTTC; cdr3_aa: CASSLRRGGYGYTF; cdr3_length: 14; j_call: TRBJ1-2; d_call: -; clone_size: -; v_call: TRBV18
cdr3_nt: TGTGCCAGCAGTTCTAGCTGGAATGAGCAGTTCTTC; cdr3_aa: CASSSSWNEQFF; cdr3_length: 12; j_call: TRBJ2-1; d_call: -; clone_size: -; v_call: TRBV11-2
cdr3_nt: TGCGCCAGCAGCCGACTAGTAATTGAGACCCAGTACTTC; cdr3_aa: CASSRLVIETQYF; cdr3_length: 13; j_call: TRBJ2-5; d_call: -; clone_size: -; v_call: TRBV4-1
cdr3_nt: TGTGCCAGCAGTCGGGGGGGTACCGGGGAGCTGTTTTTT; cdr3_aa: CASSRGGTGELFF; cdr3_length: 13; j_call: TRBJ2-2; d_call: TRBD2; clone_size: once; v_call: TRBV28
cdr3_nt: TGTGCCAGGGCCTACGAGCAGTACTTC; cdr3_aa: CARAYEQYF; cdr3_length: 9; j_call: TRBJ2-7; d_call: -; clone_size: -; v_call: TRBV5-3
cdr3_nt: TGTGCCAGCAGTGAAAGGGCGGCGTTAGCGTACTTC; cdr3_aa: CASSERAALAYF; cdr3_length: 12; j_call: TRBJ2-5; d_call: -; clone_size: -; v_call: TRBV6-1
cdr3_nt: TGTGCCAGCAGTCGGTCCGGCAGATCCTACGAGCAGTACTTC; cdr3_aa: CASSRSGRSYEQYF; cdr3_length: 14; j_call: TRBJ2-7; d_call: -; clone_size: -; v_call: TRBV28
cdr3_nt: TGTGCCAGCAGTCAGAAGAGTAGCTCCTACGAGCAGTACTTC; cdr3_aa: CASSQKSSSYEQYF; cdr3_length: 14; j_call: TRBJ2-7; d_call: -; clone_size: -; v_call: TRBV27
cdr3_nt: TGCGCCAGCAGGAGACTAGCGGGTCTCACCGGGGAGCTGTTTTTT; cdr3_aa: CASRRLAGLTGELFF; cdr3_length: 15; j_call: TRBJ2-2; d_call: TRBD2; clone_size: -; v_call: TRBV4-1
cdr3_nt: TGTGCCAGCTCCCCAGACAGTACGGGTCAGCCCCAGCATTTT; cdr3_aa: CASSPDSTGQPQHF; cdr3_length: 14; j_call: TRBJ1-5; d_call: -; clone_size: few; v_call: TRBV18
cdr3_nt: TGCGCCAGCAGCCCGACAACTAGCGGGAGCACAGATACGCAGTATTTT; cdr3_aa: CASSPTTSGSTDTQYF; cdr3_length: 16; j_call: TRBJ2-3; d_call: TRBD2; clone_size: -; v_call: TRBV5-1
cdr3_nt: TGTGCCAGCAGTTTAGGCTACGAGCAGTACTTC; cdr3_aa: CASSLGYEQYF; cdr3_length: 11; j_call: TRBJ2-7; d_call: -; clone_size: few; v_call: TRBV28
cdr3_nt: TGCGCCAGCAGCGCGGGCCAAGAGACCCAGTACTTC; cdr3_aa: CASSAGQETQYF; cdr3_length: 12; j_call: TRBJ2-5; d_call: -; clone_size: -; v_call: TRBV5-1
cdr3_nt: TGTGCCAGCAGCTTGCCGGGGGAAGCTTTCTTT; cdr3_aa: CASSLPGEAFF; cdr3_length: 11; j_call: TRBJ1-1; d_call: -; clone_size: -; v_call: TRBV7-9
cdr3_nt: TGTGCCAGCAGTCTGGGGACAGGGGGCAAGGAGCAGTTCTTC; cdr3_aa: CASSLGTGGKEQFF; cdr3_length: 14; j_call: TRBJ2-1; d_call: TRBD1; clone_size: -; v_call: TRBV27
cdr3_nt: TGTGCCAGCAAAGGAAACACTGAAGCTTTCTTT; cdr3_aa: CASKGNTEAFF; cdr3_length: 11; j_call: TRBJ1-1; d_call: -; clone_size: -; v_call: TRBV2
cdr3_nt: TGTGCCAGTAGTTCAGGGAGGGGACGGAAGAACACCGGGGAGCTGTTTTTT; cdr3_aa: CASSSGRGRKNTGELFF; cdr3_length: 17; j_call: TRBJ2-2; d_call: TRBD2; clone_size: -; v_call: TRBV19
cdr3_nt: TGTGCCAGTAGTATAGGGACAGCATCCTACGAGCAGTACTTC; cdr3_aa: CASSIGTASYEQYF; cdr3_length: 14; j_call: TRBJ2-7; d_call: -; clone_size: -; v_call: TRBV19
cdr3_nt: TGTGCTAGTGGTTCGTCAAGACAGGGCGGAAACACTGAAGCTTTCTTT; cdr3_aa: CASGSSRQGGNTEAFF; cdr3_length: 16; j_call: TRBJ1-1; d_call: TRBD1; clone_size: -; v_call: TRBV12-5
cdr3_nt: TGTGCCATCAGTGAGTTGATGACTAAGAACACCGGGGAGCTGTTTTTT; cdr3_aa: CAISELMTKNTGELFF; cdr3_length: 16; j_call: TRBJ2-2; d_call: -; clone_size: -; v_call: TRBV10-3
cdr3_nt: TGTGCCAGCAGTTTCCGGGAGGTAGGGTATAGGTTATTCAATCAGCCCCAGCATTTT; cdr3_aa: CASSFREVGYRLFNQPQHF; cdr3_length: 19; j_call: TRBJ1-5; d_call: -; clone_size: -; v_call: TRBV28
cdr3_nt: TGCGCCAGCAGCTTGATCCTCGGCGATGGTGAGCAGTATTTT; cdr3_aa: CASSLILGDGEQYF; cdr3_length: 14; j_call: TRBJ2-3; d_call: -; clone_size: -; v_call: TRBV5-1
cdr3_nt: TGTGCCAGCAGTCTAAGGGGGACTGGGGCTAGGATTCAGTACTTC; cdr3_aa: CASSLRGTGARIQYF; cdr3_length: 15; j_call: TRBJ2-4; d_call: -; clone_size: -; v_call: TRBV28
cdr3_nt: TGTGCCACCCGTACCAGGGTAATGGCAGAGACCCAGTACTTC; cdr3_aa: CATRTRVMAETQYF; cdr3_length: 14; j_call: TRBJ2-5; d_call: -; clone_size: -; v_call: TRBV27
cdr3_nt: TGTGCCAGCTCCCCCGGACAGATAACCTACGAGCAGTACTTC; cdr3_aa: CASSPGQITYEQYF; cdr3_length: 14; j_call: TRBJ2-7; d_call: -; clone_size: -; v_call: TRBV28
cdr3_nt: TGTGCCAGCAGCTTTAGACAGTTAGGTAGTGCCAATCAGCCCCAGCATTTT; cdr3_aa: CASSFRQLGSANQPQHF; cdr3_length: 17; j_call: TRBJ1-5; d_call: -; clone_size: -; v_call: TRBV28
cdr3_nt: TGTGCCAGCAGTGAAAGTAGTTTAGAGACCCAGTACTTC; cdr3_aa: CASSESSLETQYF; cdr3_length: 13; j_call: TRBJ2-5; d_call: -; clone_size: -; v_call: TRBV2
cdr3_nt: TGTGCCAGCAGTATCGGGACTAGCGGGGGTCTGGAGCAGTACTTC; cdr3_aa: CASSIGTSGGLEQYF; cdr3_length: 15; j_call: TRBJ2-5; d_call: TRBD2; clone_size: -; v_call: TRBV7-6
cdr3_nt: TGTGCCAGCAGCTTCCGGACTAGCGGGACCACAGATACGCAGTATTTT; cdr3_aa: CASSFRTSGTTDTQYF; cdr3_length: 16; j_call: TRBJ2-3; d_call: TRBD2; clone_size: -; v_call: TRBV7-9
cdr3_nt: TGCGCCAGCAGCGGAGGTAGTTGGGAAAAACTGTTTTTT; cdr3_aa: CASSGGSWEKLFF; cdr3_length: 13; j_call: TRBJ1-4; d_call: -; clone_size: -; v_call: TRBV5-1
cdr3_nt: TGTGCCAGCAGCGTAGCTGGGGGACTAGGCACCGGGGAGCTGTTTTTT; cdr3_aa: CASSVAGGLGTGELFF; cdr3_length: 16; j_call: TRBJ2-2; d_call: TRBD2; clone_size: -; v_call: TRBV9
cdr3_nt: TGTGCCAGCAGCTTAGCGAGGGGACTATACTACGAGCAGTACTTC; cdr3_aa: CASSLARGLYYEQYF; cdr3_length: 15; j_call: TRBJ2-7; d_call: TRBD2; clone_size: -; v_call: TRBV7-6
cdr3_nt: TGTGCCAGCAGCTGGGGGTATGTCGGGGAGCTGTTTTTT; cdr3_aa: CASSWGYVGELFF; cdr3_length: 13; j_call: TRBJ2-2; d_call: -; clone_size: -; v_call: TRBV5-6
cdr3_nt: TGTGCCTGGAGTGCAGGGGGGGCCGACGAGCAGTACTTC; cdr3_aa: CAWSAGGADEQYF; cdr3_length: 13; j_call: TRBJ2-7; d_call: -; clone_size: -; v_call: TRBV30
cdr3_nt: TGCGCCAGCAGCTCAGGGACCAACCAAGAGACCCAGTACTTC; cdr3_aa: CASSSGTNQETQYF; cdr3_length: 14; j_call: TRBJ2-5; d_call: -; clone_size: -; v_call: TRBV5-1
cdr3_nt: TGTGCCAGCAGTATTACAGGGAACACTGAAGCTTTCTTT; cdr3_aa: CASSITGNTEAFF; cdr3_length: 13; j_call: TRBJ1-1; d_call: -; clone_size: -; v_call: TRBV2
cdr3_nt: TGTGCCTGGAGTGCGGGAGGAGGACAGCCCCAGCATTTT; cdr3_aa: CAWSAGGGQPQHF; cdr3_length: 13; j_call: TRBJ1-5; d_call: -; clone_size: -; v_call: TRBV30
cdr3_nt: TGTGCCAGCAGCTTGACAAGCAAGGCGAACACCGGGGAGCTGTTTTTT; cdr3_aa: CASSLTSKANTGELFF; cdr3_length: 16; j_call: TRBJ2-2; d_call: -; clone_size: -; v_call: TRBV5-6
cdr3_nt: TGCAGCGTTTCAACGGATTATAGCAATCAGCCCCAGCATTTT; cdr3_aa: CSVSTDYSNQPQHF; cdr3_length: 14; j_call: TRBJ1-5; d_call: -; clone_size: -; v_call: TRBV29-1
cdr3_nt: TGTGCCAGCTCACTGACGGGGGCTTGGACTGAAGCTTTCTTT; cdr3_aa: CASSLTGAWTEAFF; cdr3_length: 14; j_call: TRBJ1-1; d_call: -; clone_size: -; v_call: TRBV18
cdr3_nt: TGTGCCAGCTCAGCATCTTCAGGGGGCGGAGCTAACTATGGCTACACCTTC; cdr3_aa: CASSASSGGGANYGYTF; cdr3_length: 17; j_call: TRBJ1-2; d_call: TRBD1; clone_size: -; v_call: TRBV18
cdr3_nt: TGTGCCTGGACTAGCGGGAGTACTTCCCGCGGTGAGCAGTACTTC; cdr3_aa: CAWTSGSTSRGEQYF; cdr3_length: 15; j_call: TRBJ2-7; d_call: TRBD2; clone_size: -; v_call: TRBV30
cdr3_nt: TGTGCCATCAGCGCTGGGGCCAACGTCCTGACTTTC; cdr3_aa: CAISAGANVLTF; cdr3_length: 12; j_call: TRBJ2-6; d_call: -; clone_size: -; v_call: TRBV10-3
cdr3_nt: TGCAGCACCCCAGGGGTCCGGGAAGCTTTCTTT; cdr3_aa: CSTPGVREAFF; cdr3_length: 11; j_call: TRBJ1-1; d_call: -; clone_size: few; v_call: TRBV29-1
cdr3_nt: TGTGCCAGCAGTGAAGCTTCGGGACTAGCCCATACCGGGGAGCTGTTTTTT; cdr3_aa: CASSEASGLAHTGELFF; cdr3_length: 17; j_call: TRBJ2-2; d_call: TRBD2; clone_size: -; v_call: TRBV2
cdr3_nt: TGTGCCAGCAGTTCCAGACTTTTCCAAGAGACCCAGTACTTC; cdr3_aa: CASSSRLFQETQYF; cdr3_length: 14; j_call: TRBJ2-5; d_call: -; clone_size: -; v_call: TRBV28
cdr3_nt: TGTGCCAGCAGCTACGGGGGACTAGCGGGAGGGCGACGCACAGATACGCAGTATTTT; cdr3_aa: CASSYGGLAGGRRTDTQYF; cdr3_length: 19; j_call: TRBJ2-3; d_call: TRBD2; clone_size: -; v_call: TRBV7-9
cdr3_nt: TGTGCCATCAGTGAGACAGGCTATAGCAATCAGCCCCAGCATTTT; cdr3_aa: CAISETGYSNQPQHF; cdr3_length: 15; j_call: TRBJ1-5; d_call: -; clone_size: -; v_call: TRBV10-3
cdr3_nt: TGTGCCTGGAGTACGGGAGGGCAAGAGACCCAGTACTTC; cdr3_aa: CAWSTGGQETQYF; cdr3_length: 13; j_call: TRBJ2-5; d_call: TRBD2; clone_size: -; v_call: TRBV30
cdr3_nt: TGCGCCAGCAGTCAATCGTACAGACAAGAGACCCAGTACTTC; cdr3_aa: CASSQSYRQETQYF; cdr3_length: 14; j_call: TRBJ2-5; d_call: -; clone_size: -; v_call: TRBV23-1
cdr3_nt: TGTGCCAGCAGCTTGCGAGGGTCCTACGAGCAGTACTTC; cdr3_aa: CASSLRGSYEQYF; cdr3_length: 13; j_call: TRBJ2-7; d_call: -; clone_size: -; v_call: TRBV5-6
cdr3_nt: TGCGCCAGCAGCTTGGCGTTACAGGCGGGAGCAGAGACCCAGTACTTC; cdr3_aa: CASSLALQAGAETQYF; cdr3_length: 16; j_call: TRBJ2-5; d_call: TRBD2; clone_size: -; v_call: TRBV5-1
cdr3_nt: TGTGCCAGTAGCCTCCCGAGTAGGTACAATGAGCAGTTCTTC; cdr3_aa: CASSLPSRYNEQFF; cdr3_length: 14; j_call: TRBJ2-1; d_call: -; clone_size: -; v_call: TRBV19
cdr3_nt: TGTGCCATCAGTGAGTCAGGGGGATCTGACCGTCTCGGCAATCAGCCCCAGCATTTT; cdr3_aa: CAISESGGSDRLGNQPQHF; cdr3_length: 19; j_call: TRBJ1-5; d_call: -; clone_size: -; v_call: TRBV10-3
cdr3_nt: TGTGCCAGCACCAAAAGGACAGGGGGTGACGGGGAGCAGTTCTTC; cdr3_aa: CASTKRTGGDGEQFF; cdr3_length: 15; j_call: TRBJ2-1; d_call: TRBD1; clone_size: -; v_call: TRBV2